This TCR beta chain stems from a study of glioma-infiltrating T cells after dendritic cell vaccination. V was trimmed by 3 bases and J by 1 base, leaving 16 bases between them. Germline values: CDR1 KGHSH, CDR2 LQKENI. The length of the CDR3 is 17 residues. This clone was counted only a few times. Produced via immunoSEQ multiplex PCR; TCRdb's table is partial and in-frame only. The sample includes around 58,000 clones, 80% to 85% of them seen just once. The chain recombines TRBV18 with TRBJ1-3; no firm D call. The TCR sequence derives from a human donor with glioblastoma. The sample here was blood, taken before dendritic cell vaccination. CDR3 loop: CASSPLSAAISGNTIYF. CDR3 nucleotide sequence: TGTGCCAGCTCACCTCTAAGTGCGGCCATATCTGGAAACACCATATATTTT.